This TCR beta chain was found in a study of beta chain features in type 1 diabetes. Study-level background: No patient-donor differences in age, gender, total cells or subset yield.

Study findings and constraints: The analysis here could not establish whether HLA type shapes TCRB rearrangement. Over-representation of high TCR-expressing cells was a possible consequence of cDNA sequencing. Shorter TCRB CDR3s, moderately but significantly so, were found in Type 1 diabetes patients in all four CD4+ subsets.

Expressed TCRB transcripts were sequenced, since all the RNA that had been isolated was reverse transcribed. Clones were sequenced by immunoSEQ multiplex PCR, and TCRdb holds only the in-frame ones, with some missing. The data contain about 160,000 clones, around 7.9% of them singletons. There are a few counts of this clone. Its specificity is unknown. Germline values: CDR1 MDHEN, CDR2 SYDVKM. The CDR3 loop spans 19 amino acids. J gave up 0 bases and V 4 bases, and 4 bases lay outside the gene matches. The chain uses TRBV28 and TRBJ2-6, with TRBD2 identical over 15 bases. The clonotype was recovered from a man younger than 35 with type 1 diabetes. Material: central memory CD4+ T cells from blood. The CDR3 region is CASSSPGLAGGSGANVLTF. The CDR3 DNA is TGTGCCAGCAGTTCCCCGGGACTAGCGGGAGGCTCTGGGGCCAACGTCCTGACTTTC.